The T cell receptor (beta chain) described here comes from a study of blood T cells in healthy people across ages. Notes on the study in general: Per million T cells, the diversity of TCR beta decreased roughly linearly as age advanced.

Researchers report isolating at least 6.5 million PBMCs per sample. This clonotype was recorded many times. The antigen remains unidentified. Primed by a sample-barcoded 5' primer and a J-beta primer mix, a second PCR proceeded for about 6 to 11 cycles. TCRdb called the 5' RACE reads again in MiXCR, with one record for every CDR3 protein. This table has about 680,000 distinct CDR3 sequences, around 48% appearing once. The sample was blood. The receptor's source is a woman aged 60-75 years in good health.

The CDR3 spells CASSFGRADTQYF. The CDR3 nucleotides are TGTGCCAGCAGCTTCGGTAGGGCAGATACGCAGTATTTT. This chain links TRBV7-2 with TRBJ2-3; D is uncertain. The V end lost 3 bases, the J end lost 4 bases, and 8 bases lay between the germline ends. The germline V gene encodes CDR1 SGHTA and CDR2 FQGNSA. The CDR3 is 13 amino acids.